A single sample is the source of the 8 T cell receptor beta chains below, sequenced in a study of blood T cells in healthy people across ages. For the second PCR, which ran for 7 to 11 cycles, a sample-barcoded 5' primer and a J-beta primer mix were used. TCRdb analysed the 5' RACE reads with MiXCR anew, one entry per CDR3 protein. The data contain about 1.7 million distinct CDR3 sequences, approximately 30% of them singletons. Specimen: blood. Receptors originate from a woman aged 25-40 years in good health.

Here the CDR3 DNA reads TGCAGTGCTAGTACGGGGGAGCACCGCGACGAGCAGTACTTC. Its translation is CSASTGEHRDEQYF. The genes are TRBV20-1 and TRBJ2-7; D is perhaps TRBD2 (6 bases). This CDR3 has 14 amino acids. Per germline, CDR1 DFQATT and CDR2 SNEGSKA (reference sequence). V lost 3 bases to trimming and J lost 5 bases, with 17 bases between them.

To note about this clonotype: A much more abundant neighbour one base away suggests this may be a read error. This rearrangement joins TRBV7-9 to TRBJ1-2, with 7 positions matching TRBD1. The CDR3 length is 15 residues. Germline CDR1 reads SEHNR; CDR2 reads FQNEAQ (reference sequence). V trimming: 5 bases; J trimming: 8 bases; junction bases outside the gene matches: 14. CDR3 sequence (DNA): TGTGCCAGCAGCCTCCAAGCGGGGGAAGGGGGCGGCTACACCTTC. This gives the protein CASSLQAGEGGGYTF.

This clonotype was picked up a small number of times. The V call is TRBV5-1, the J call TRBJ2-5, with 11 bases that match TRBD1. Germline V lookup: CDR1 SGHRS, CDR2 YFSETQ. J was trimmed by 5 bases and V by 0 bases; bases with no gene match: 9. CDR3 length: 17 residues. The CDR3: CASSLGPGQGARETQYF. CDR3 sequence (DNA): TGCGCCAGCAGCTTGGGCCCAGGACAGGGGGCGCGGGAGACCCAGTACTTC.

At least ten counts were recorded for this clonotype. V is TRBV5-1 and J is TRBJ2-7; TRBD1 might be the D (6 bases). Germline V gives CDR1 SGHRS, CDR2 YFSETQ. V dropped 5 bases and J dropped 4 bases, with 19 bases sitting between them. The CDR3 has 15 amino acids. CDR3 in DNA: TGCGCCAGCAGACGGTTCGAGGACAGCAGGTACGAGCAGTACTTC. Its translation is CASRRFEDSRYEQYF.

The chain carries TRBV9 and TRBJ2-3; D unresolved. The CDR3 has 14 amino acids. V was cut by 4 bases and J by 2 bases, with 11 bases left in between. Germline CDR1 reads SGDLS; CDR2 reads YYNGEE. The CDR3 DNA follows: TGTGCCAGCAGCATAGTTTCAAACACAGATACGCAGTATTTT. This codes for CASSIVSNTDTQYF.

J is TRBJ2-4 and V is TRBV7-9, with 8 positions matching TRBD1. V shed 1 base, J shed 9 bases, and the junction held 2 bases outside the gene matches. The CDR3 is made up of 13 amino acids. Per the germline V gene, CDR1 is SEHNR and CDR2 is FQNEAQ (reference sequence). CDR3 region: CASSLDTGGIQYF. The CDR3 nucleotides read TGTGCCAGCAGCTTAGATACAGGGGGCATTCAGTACTTC.

Only one count was recorded for this clonotype. V and J are TRBV3-1 and TRBJ2-5; D is ambiguous. The CDR3 consists of 13 residues. Trimming took 1 base from V and 5 from J, leaving 8 bases between them. Germline CDR1 and CDR2: LGHDT and YNNKEL (reference sequence). CDR3 nucleotide sequence: TGTGCCAGCAGCCAAGGTACAGTCGAGACCCAGTACTTC. Translated, it gives CASSQGTVETQYF.

A remark on this clonotype: A much larger clone differs by one base, so this may be a read error. This sequence joins TRBV4-3 and TRBJ2-1; 12 nucleotides match TRBD2. This CDR3 is built from 15 residues. Per the germline V gene, CDR1 is LGHNA and CDR2 is YSLEER. CDR3 DNA: TGCGCCAGCAGCCAGGGGACTAGCGGGCTTAATGAGCAGTCCTTC. Amino acids: CASSQGTSGLNEQSF.